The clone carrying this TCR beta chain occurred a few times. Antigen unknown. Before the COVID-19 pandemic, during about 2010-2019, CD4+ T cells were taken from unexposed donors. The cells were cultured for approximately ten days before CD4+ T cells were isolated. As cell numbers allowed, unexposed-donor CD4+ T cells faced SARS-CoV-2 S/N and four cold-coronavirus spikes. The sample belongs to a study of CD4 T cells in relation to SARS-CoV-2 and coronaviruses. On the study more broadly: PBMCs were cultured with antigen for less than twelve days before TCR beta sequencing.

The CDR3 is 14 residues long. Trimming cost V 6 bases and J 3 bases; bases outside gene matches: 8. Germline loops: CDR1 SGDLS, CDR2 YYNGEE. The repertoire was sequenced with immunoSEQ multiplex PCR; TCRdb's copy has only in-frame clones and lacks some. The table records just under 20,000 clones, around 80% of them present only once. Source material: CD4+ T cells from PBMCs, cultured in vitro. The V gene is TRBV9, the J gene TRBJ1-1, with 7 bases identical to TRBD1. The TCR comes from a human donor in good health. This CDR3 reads CASTRRGQDTEAFF. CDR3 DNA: TGTGCCAGCACGCGAAGGGGGCAAGACACTGAAGCTTTCTTT.